This T cell receptor (beta chain) was retrieved from a study of blood T cell repertoires in COVID-19. Method: immunoSEQ multiplex PCR; TCRdb's copy keeps in-frame clones and lacks some. The table includes roughly 200,000 clones, 86% detected once. The CDR3 is 13 amino acids. V lost 1 base, J lost 4 bases, and 8 bases lay in between. Germline V gene data show CDR1 as SGHDT and CDR2 as YYEEEE. Enrolled through a virtual design, the participants were between 18 and 89 years of age and came from around 25 US areas. Cohort assignment relied on participant-reported clinical history. Sample: PBMCs or T cells enriched from blood (not recorded which). The chain recombines TRBV5-6 with TRBJ1-2; D remains ambiguous. This TCR came from a man aged 35-49 years with acute COVID-19. The CDR3 is CASSLPGIYGYTF. CDR3 DNA sequence: TGTGCCAGCAGCTTGCCCGGGATCTATGGCTACACCTTC. Full variable domain (rest looked up from reference TRBV5-6 and TRBJ1-2): DAGVTQSPTHLIKTRGQQVTLRCSPKSGHDTVSWYQQALGQGPQFIFQYYEEEERQRGNFPDRFSGHQFPNYSSELNVNALLLGDSALYLCASSLPGIYGYTFGSGTRLTVV.